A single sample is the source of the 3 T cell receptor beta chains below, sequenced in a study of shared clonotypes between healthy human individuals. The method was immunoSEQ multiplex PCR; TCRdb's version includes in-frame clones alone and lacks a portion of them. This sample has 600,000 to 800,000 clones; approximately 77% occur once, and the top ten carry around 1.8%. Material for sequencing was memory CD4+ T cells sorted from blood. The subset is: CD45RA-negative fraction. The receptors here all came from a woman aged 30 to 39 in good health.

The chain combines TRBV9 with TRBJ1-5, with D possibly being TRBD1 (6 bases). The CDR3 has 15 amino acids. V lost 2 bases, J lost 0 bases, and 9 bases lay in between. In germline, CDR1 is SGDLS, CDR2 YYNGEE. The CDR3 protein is CASSVGGASNQPQHF. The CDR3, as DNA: TGTGCCAGCAGCGTGGGGGGGGCTAGCAATCAGCCCCAGCATTTT.

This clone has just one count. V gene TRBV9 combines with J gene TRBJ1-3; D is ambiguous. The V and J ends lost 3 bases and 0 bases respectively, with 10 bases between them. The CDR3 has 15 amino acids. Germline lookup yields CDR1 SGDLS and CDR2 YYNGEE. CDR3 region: CASSDPRGSGNTIYF. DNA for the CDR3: TGTGCCAGCAGCGATCCCCGGGGCTCTGGAAACACCATATATTTT.

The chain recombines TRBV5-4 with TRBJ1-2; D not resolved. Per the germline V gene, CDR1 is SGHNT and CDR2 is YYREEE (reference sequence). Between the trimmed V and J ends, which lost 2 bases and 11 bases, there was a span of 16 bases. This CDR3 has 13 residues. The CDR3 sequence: CASSFELTGRYTF. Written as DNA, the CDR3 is TGTGCCAGCAGCTTCGAATTGACGGGCCGGTACACCTTC.